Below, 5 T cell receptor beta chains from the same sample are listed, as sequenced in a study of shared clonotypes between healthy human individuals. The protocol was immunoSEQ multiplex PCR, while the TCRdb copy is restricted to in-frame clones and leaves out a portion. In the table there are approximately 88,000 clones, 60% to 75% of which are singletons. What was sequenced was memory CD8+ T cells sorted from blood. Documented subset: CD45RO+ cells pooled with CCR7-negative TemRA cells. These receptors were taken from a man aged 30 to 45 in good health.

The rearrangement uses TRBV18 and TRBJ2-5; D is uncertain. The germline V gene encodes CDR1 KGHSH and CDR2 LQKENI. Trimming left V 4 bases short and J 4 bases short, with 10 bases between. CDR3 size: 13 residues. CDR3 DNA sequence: TGTGCCAGCTCACTCTCAGAAGGAGAGACCCAGTACTTC. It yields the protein CASSLSEGETQYF.

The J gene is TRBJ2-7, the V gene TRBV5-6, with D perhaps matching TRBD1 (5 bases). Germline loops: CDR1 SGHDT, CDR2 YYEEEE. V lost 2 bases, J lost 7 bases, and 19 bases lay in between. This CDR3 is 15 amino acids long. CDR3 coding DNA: TGTGCCAGCAGCTTCCAGGGCCCTTCGCGATGGGAGCAGTACTTC. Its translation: CASSFQGPSRWEQYF.

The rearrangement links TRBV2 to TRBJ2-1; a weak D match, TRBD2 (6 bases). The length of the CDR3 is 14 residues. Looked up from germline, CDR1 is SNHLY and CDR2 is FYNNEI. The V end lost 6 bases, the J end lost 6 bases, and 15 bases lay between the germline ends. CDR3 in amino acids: CASRSVYGSNEQFF. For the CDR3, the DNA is TGTGCCAGCAGATCCGTGTACGGGAGCAATGAGCAGTTCTTC.

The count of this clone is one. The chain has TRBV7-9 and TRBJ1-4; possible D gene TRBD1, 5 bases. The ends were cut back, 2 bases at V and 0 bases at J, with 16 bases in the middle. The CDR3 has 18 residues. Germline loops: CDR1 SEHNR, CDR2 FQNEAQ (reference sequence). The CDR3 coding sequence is TGTGCCAGCAGCTTAACTGGTTCGACAGTTGCAACTAATGAAAAACTGTTTTTT. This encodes CASSLTGSTVATNEKLFF. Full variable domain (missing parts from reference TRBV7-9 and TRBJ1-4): DTGVSQNPRHKITKRGQNVTFRCDPISEHNRLYWYRQTLGQGPEFLTYFQNEAQLEKSRLLSDRFSAERPKGSFSTLEIQRTEQGDSAMYLCASSLTGSTVATNEKLFFGSGTQLSVL.

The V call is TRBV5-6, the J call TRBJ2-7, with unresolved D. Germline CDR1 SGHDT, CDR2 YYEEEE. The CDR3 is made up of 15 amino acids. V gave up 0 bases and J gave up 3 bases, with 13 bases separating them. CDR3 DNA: TGTGCCAGCAGCTTGGGGGCTAGGGATGACTACGAGCAGTACTTC. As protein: CASSLGARDDYEQYF.